The clone carrying this T cell receptor (beta chain) was found many times. Its antigen remains unknown. These data originate in a study of T-cell reconstitution after alpha-beta-depleted transplantation in children. Study-level results: Where alpha-beta T cells came from about two months after transplant was reportedly several hundred expanded graft clones. Newly produced T cells mostly accounted for T-cell counts and diversity one year post-transplant. At day 60, the high TCRbeta diversity found in some patients originated from recipient T cells and thymic progenitors that had survived.

TCRbeta library construction was performed incorporating unique molecular identifiers. TCRdb reprocessed the PCR reads with MiXCR, giving one entry per CDR3 protein. Of around 200,000 distinct CDR3 sequences listed, approximately 11% are singletons. The CDR3 is 16 amino acids. The junction had 14 bases not matched to a gene; V was cut back by 6 bases and J by 3 bases. The sequencing used PBMCs, collected before TCRalphabeta/CD19-depleted stem cell transplant. The gene calls are TRBV23-1 and TRBJ2-7, with 7 nucleotides matching TRBD1. TRBV23-1 is known as an ORF, though its function is uncertain. This sequence was found in a child under two years old with acute myeloid leukemia, due to receive a stem cell transplant. The chain's CDR3 is CASRYAHPGQIYEQYF. CDR3 in DNA: TGCGCCAGCAGGTATGCTCATCCGGGACAGATCTACGAGCAGTACTTC.